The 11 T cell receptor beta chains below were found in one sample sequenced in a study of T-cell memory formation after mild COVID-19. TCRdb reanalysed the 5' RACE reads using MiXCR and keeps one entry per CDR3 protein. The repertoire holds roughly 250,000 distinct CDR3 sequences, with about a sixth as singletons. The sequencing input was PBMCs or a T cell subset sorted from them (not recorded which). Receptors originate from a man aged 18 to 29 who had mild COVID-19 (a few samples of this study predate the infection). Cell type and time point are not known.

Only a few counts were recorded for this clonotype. CDR3 nucleotides: TGTGCCACCAACCCAGGACAGACCGTTTACGAGCAGTACGTC. This translates into CATNPGQTVYEQYV. The chain joins TRBV10-3 to TRBJ2-7; perhaps TRBD1 as D (6 bases). Germline V gene sequence: CDR1 ENHRY, CDR2 SYGVKD. CDR3 length: 14 amino acids. Trimming removed 10 bases at V and 4 bases at J, with 20 bases between.

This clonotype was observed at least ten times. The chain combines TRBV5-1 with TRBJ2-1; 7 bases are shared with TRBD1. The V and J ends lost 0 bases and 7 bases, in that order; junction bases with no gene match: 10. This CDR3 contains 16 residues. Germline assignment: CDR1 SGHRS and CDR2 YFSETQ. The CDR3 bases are TGCGCCAGCAGCTTGGCTTTTAACAGGGGAATGAATGAGCAGTTCTTC. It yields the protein CASSLAFNRGMNEQFF.

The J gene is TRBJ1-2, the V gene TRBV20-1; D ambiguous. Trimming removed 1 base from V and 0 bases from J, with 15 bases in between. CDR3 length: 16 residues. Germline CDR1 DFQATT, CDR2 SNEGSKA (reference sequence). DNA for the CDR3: TGCAGTGCTAGAGGACTTACGGTGGCTGCTAACTATGGCTACACCTTC. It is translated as CSARGLTVAANYGYTF.

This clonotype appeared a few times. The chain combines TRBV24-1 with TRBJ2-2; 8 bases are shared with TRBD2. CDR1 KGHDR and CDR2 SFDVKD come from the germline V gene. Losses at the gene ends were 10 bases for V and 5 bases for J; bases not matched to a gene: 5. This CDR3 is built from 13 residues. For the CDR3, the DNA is TGTGCCACACGTAGCGGGAAAACCGGGGAGCTGTTTTTT. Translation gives CATRSGKTGELFF.

The CDR3 region is CASRRTGTDGPQHF. CDR3 in DNA: TGTGCCAGCAGACGCACAGGGACGGATGGGCCCCAGCATTTT. The chain joins TRBV6-5 to TRBJ1-5, with D tentatively TRBD1 (6 bases). Germline V gene sequence: CDR1 MNHEY, CDR2 SVGAGI. V was trimmed by 6 bases and J by 9 bases, leaving 18 bases between them. The CDR3 is 14 amino acids.

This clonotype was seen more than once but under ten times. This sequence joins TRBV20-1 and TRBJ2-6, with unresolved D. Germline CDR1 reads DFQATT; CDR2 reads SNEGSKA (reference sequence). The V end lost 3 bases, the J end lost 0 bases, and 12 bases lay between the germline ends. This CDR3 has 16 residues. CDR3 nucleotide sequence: TGCAGTGCTAGTGACGGGCCTTCCTCTGGGGCCAACGTCCTGACTTTC. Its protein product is CSASDGPSSGANVLTF.

DNA for the CDR3: TGTGCCAGCAGCTTTAGGGGGGACCCAGAGACCCAGTACTTC. Protein product: CASSFRGDPETQYF. The V gene is TRBV7-2, the J gene TRBJ2-5, with D possibly being TRBD1 or TRBD2 (6 bases each). The germline V and J ends were trimmed by 3 bases and 4 bases, with 12 bases remaining between them. CDR3 length equals 14 residues. Germline V gives CDR1 SGHTA, CDR2 FQGNSA.

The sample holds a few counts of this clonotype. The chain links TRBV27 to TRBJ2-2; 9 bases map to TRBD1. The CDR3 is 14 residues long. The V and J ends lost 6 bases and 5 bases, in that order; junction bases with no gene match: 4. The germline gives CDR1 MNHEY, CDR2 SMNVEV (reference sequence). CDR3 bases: TGTGCCAGCAGACAGGGGGCGAGAACCGGGGAGCTGTTTTTT. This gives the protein CASRQGARTGELFF.

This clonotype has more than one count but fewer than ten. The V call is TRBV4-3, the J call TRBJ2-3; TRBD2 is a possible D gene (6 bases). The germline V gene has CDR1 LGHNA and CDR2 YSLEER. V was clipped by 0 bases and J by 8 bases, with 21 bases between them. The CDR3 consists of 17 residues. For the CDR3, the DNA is TGCGCCAGCAGCCAAGAGGGGGGAGATATTGGTTGGGGTACGCAGTATTTT. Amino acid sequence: CASSQEGGDIGWGTQYF.

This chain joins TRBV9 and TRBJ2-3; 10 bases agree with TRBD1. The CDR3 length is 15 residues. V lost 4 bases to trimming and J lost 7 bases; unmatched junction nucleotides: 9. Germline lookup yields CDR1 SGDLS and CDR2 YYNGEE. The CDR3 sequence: CASSSWTGGPYTQYF. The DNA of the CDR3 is TGTGCCAGCAGCTCCTGGACAGGGGGGCCATATACGCAGTATTTT.

CDR3 bases: TGTGCCAGCAGCTTGGACAGGGGGCCCAACTTCTATGGCTACACCTTC. The encoded protein is CASSLDRGPNFYGYTF. V is TRBV5-8 and J is TRBJ1-2; 9 bases are a match to TRBD1. Germline V CDR1 and CDR2: SGHTS, YDEGEE. V was clipped by 0 bases and J by 4 bases; unmatched bases: 7. The CDR3 consists of 16 residues.